Shown below are 10 T cell receptor beta chains from a single sample sequenced in a study of shared clonotypes between healthy human individuals. Only in-frame clones appear in the TCRdb table, and some are missing; sequencing was by immunoSEQ multiplex PCR. Of about a million clones listed, roughly 75% are singletons. Sequences were obtained from memory CD4+ T cells sorted from blood. Documented subset: CD45RA-negative fraction. These receptors originate from a man younger than 30 in good health.

The CDR3 reads CATAGTGAVYF. The CDR3 DNA reads TGTGCCACCGCCGGGACAGGGGCTGTCTATTTT. This chain joins TRBV25-1 and TRBJ2-3, with 10 bases that match TRBD1. The germline CDR1 and CDR2 sequences are MGHDK and SYGVNS. The V and J ends lost 10 bases and 15 bases, in that order; junction bases with no gene match: 10. The CDR3 is 11 residues long.

J is TRBJ1-2 and V is TRBV5-1; 7 bases are a match to TRBD1. V lost 3 bases, J lost 11 bases, and 16 bases stayed unmatched. The CDR3 extends over 15 amino acids. CDR1 is SGHRS, CDR2 YFSETQ, per germline. CDR3 protein: CASSSGNLGTEIYTF. CDR3 sequence (DNA): TGCGCCAGCAGCTCCGGGAACCTAGGGACAGAGATATACACCTTC.

The V call is TRBV21-1, the J call TRBJ2-3. TRBV21-1 is listed as a pseudogene. The CDR3 is made up of 15 amino acids. CDR3 residues: CASSTRSPREDTQYF. In nucleotides, the CDR3 is TGTGCCAGCAGCACCCGCTCTCCCAGGGAGGATACGCAGTATTTT.

The chain combines TRBV7-2 with TRBJ1-2; TRBD1 might be the D (5 bases). This CDR3 is 13 amino acids long. V was pared by 2 bases and J by 7 bases, with 11 bases between. Germline V CDR1 and CDR2: SGHTA, FQGNSA. The CDR3 DNA follows: TGTGCCAGCAGCTTAAATCAGGGAAGTGGCTACACCTTC. This codes for CASSLNQGSGYTF.

This clone was detected ten times or more. The chain couples TRBV18 to TRBJ2-1; TRBD1 agrees at 9 bases. Trimming at V came to 3 bases and at J to 8 bases, leaving 5 bases not matched to a gene. In germline, CDR1 is KGHSH, CDR2 LQKENI. This CDR3 is built from 14 residues. CDR3 protein: CASSPLTGGHEQFF. CDR3 in DNA: TGTGCCAGCTCACCCCTGACAGGGGGACATGAGCAGTTCTTC.

This chain uses TRBV27 with TRBJ2-7, with D perhaps matching TRBD1 (6 bases). Trimming shortened V by 5 bases and J by 4 bases, and 21 bases separated the two germline ends. Germline CDR1 reads MNHEY; CDR2 reads SMNVEV (reference sequence). The CDR3 is made up of 16 amino acids. The DNA of the CDR3 is TGTGCCAGCAGTAATACAGGGTCTCTCCTGGGGTACGAGCAGTACTTC. Translated: CASSNTGSLLGYEQYF.

Comments on this clone: A far larger clone differs by one base, so this is likely a read error. This chain uses TRBV1 with TRBJ2-7; the tabulated D call, TRBD2, remains unverified against the DNA. TRBV1 is marked as a pseudogene. The CDR3 has 16 amino acids. The CDR3 sequence: CISSQGRLAGDYEQYF. The CDR3 nucleotides are TGCATCAGCAGCCAAGGTAGACTAGCGGGGGACTACGAGCAGTACTTC.

The CDR3 protein is CASSLIGGSPPYGYTF. In nucleotides, the CDR3 is TGTGCCAGCAGTTTAATCGGTGGGAGCCCCCCCTATGGCTACACCTTC. This chain links TRBV28 with TRBJ1-2; D ambiguous. Germline CDR1 is MDHEN and CDR2 is SYDVKM. V lost 2 bases and J lost 4, with 17 bases in between. The CDR3 is 16 amino acids.

This clone was seen a few times. V is TRBV19 and J is TRBJ1-2; 8 bases line up with TRBD1. V lost 3 bases and J lost 4; bases outside the gene matches: 4. The CDR3 length is 14 residues. The germline V gene encodes CDR1 LNHDA and CDR2 SQIVND (reference sequence). In DNA, the CDR3 is TGTGCCAGTAGTATGCAGGGGGCTGGCTATGGCTACACCTTC. Its protein product is CASSMQGAGYGYTF. Variable domain in full (rest from reference TRBV19 and TRBJ1-2): DGGITQSPKYLFRKEGQNVTLSCEQNLNHDAMYWYRQDPGQGLRLIYYSQIVNDFQKGDIAEGYSVSREKKESFPLTVTSAQKNPTAFYLCASSMQGAGYGYTFGSGTRLTVV.

The genes are TRBV6-5 and TRBJ2-5; D ambiguous. CDR3 length: 14 residues. CDR1 and CDR2 (germline): MNHEY, SVGAGI. Trimming took off 5 bases at V and 1 base at J, with 11 bases between the two ends. This CDR3 reads CASSPLGSQETQYF. The CDR3 DNA is TGTGCCAGCAGTCCCCTCGGGTCCCAAGAGACCCAGTACTTC.